The next 4 T cell receptor beta chains were all read from a single sample in a study of T cell responses to AZD1222 COVID-19 vaccine. The protocol was immunoSEQ multiplex PCR, while the TCRdb copy is restricted to in-frame clones and leaves out a portion. The top ten clones hold roughly 7.5% of a sample with about 140,000 clones, about 90% of them seen once. The sequences come from peripheral blood, collected 28 days after the second dose of the MenACWY control vaccine. These receptors originate from an adult who received the MenACWY meningococcal vaccine as a control.

This clone came up once. The CDR3 is CATSDPGTTLYEQYF. CDR3 nucleotides: TGTGCCACCAGTGATCCCGGGACAACTCTCTACGAGCAGTACTTC. The V call is TRBV24-1, the J call TRBJ2-7; TRBD1 is a possible D gene (6 bases). The CDR3 sequence is 15 residues long. Germline assignment: CDR1 KGHDR and CDR2 SFDVKD. V was clipped by 3 bases and J by 3 bases, with 14 bases between them.

The V gene is TRBV7-6, the J gene TRBJ1-5, with D hard to call. This CDR3 region has 16 residues. Germline CDR1 SGHVS, CDR2 FNYEAQ. The V gene lost 1 base and the J gene lost 3 bases, with 13 bases spanning the gap. CDR3 nucleotide sequence: TGTGCCAGCAGCTTAGGAGCGACATCAGACAATCAGCCCCAGCATTTT. Translation: CASSLGATSDNQPQHF.

The rearrangement links TRBV18 to TRBJ2-1; TRBD2 matches 8 bases. The J segment lost 6 bases and the V segment lost 7 bases, leaving 5 bases of the junction unmatched. The CDR3 has 13 amino acids. Germline values: CDR1 KGHSH, CDR2 LQKENI. The CDR3 DNA reads as TGTGCCAGCTTACTAGCGGACCTCAATGAGCAGTTCTTC. Amino acid sequence: CASLLADLNEQFF.

This sequence joins TRBV7-2 and TRBJ2-7, with 12 bases aligning to TRBD2. V shed 5 bases and J 4 bases; nucleotides not matched to a gene: 12. The CDR3 has 17 residues. CDR1 and CDR2 (germline): SGHTA, FQGNSA. The CDR3 here is CASSTGTDLAGGYEQYF. CDR3 DNA: TGTGCCAGCAGCACCGGGACAGATCTAGCGGGAGGGTACGAGCAGTACTTC.